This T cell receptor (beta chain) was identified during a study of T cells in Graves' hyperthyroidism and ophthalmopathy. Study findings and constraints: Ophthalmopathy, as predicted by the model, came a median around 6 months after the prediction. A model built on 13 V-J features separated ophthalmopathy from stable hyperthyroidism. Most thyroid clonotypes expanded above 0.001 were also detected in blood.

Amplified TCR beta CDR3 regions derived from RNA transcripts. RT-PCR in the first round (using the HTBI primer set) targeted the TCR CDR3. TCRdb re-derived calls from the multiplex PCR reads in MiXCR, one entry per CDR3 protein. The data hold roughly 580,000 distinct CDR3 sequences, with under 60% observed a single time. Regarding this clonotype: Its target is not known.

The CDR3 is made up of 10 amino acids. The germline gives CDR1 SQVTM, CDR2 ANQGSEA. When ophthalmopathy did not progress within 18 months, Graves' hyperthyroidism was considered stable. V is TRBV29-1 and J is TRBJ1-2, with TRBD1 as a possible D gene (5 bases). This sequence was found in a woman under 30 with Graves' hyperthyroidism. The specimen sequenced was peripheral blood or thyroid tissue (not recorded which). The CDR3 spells CRLGGYGYTF. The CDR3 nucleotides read TGCAGGTTGGGGGGTTATGGCTACACCTTC. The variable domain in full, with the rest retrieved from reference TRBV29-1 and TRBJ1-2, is SAVISQKPSRDICQRGTSLTIQCQVDSQVTMMFWYRQQPGQSLTLIATANQGSEATYESGFVIDKFPISRPNLTFSTLTVSNMSPEDSSIYLCRLGGYGYTFGSGTRLTVV.